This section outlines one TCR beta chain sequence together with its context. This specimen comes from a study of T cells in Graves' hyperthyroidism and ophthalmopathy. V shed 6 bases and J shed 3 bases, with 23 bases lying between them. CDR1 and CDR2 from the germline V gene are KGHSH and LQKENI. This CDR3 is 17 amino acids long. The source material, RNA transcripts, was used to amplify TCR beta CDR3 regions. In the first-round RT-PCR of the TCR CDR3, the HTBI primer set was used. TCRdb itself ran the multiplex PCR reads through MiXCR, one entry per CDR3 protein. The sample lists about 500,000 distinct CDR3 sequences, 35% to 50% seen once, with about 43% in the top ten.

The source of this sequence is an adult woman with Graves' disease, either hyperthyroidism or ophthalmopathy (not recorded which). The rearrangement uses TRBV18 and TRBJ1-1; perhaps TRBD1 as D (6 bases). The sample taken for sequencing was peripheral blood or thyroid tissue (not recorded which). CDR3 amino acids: CASSHDRWWKMDTEAFF. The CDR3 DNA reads TGTGCCAGCTCGCACGACAGGTGGTGGAAGATGGACACTGAAGCTTTCTTT.